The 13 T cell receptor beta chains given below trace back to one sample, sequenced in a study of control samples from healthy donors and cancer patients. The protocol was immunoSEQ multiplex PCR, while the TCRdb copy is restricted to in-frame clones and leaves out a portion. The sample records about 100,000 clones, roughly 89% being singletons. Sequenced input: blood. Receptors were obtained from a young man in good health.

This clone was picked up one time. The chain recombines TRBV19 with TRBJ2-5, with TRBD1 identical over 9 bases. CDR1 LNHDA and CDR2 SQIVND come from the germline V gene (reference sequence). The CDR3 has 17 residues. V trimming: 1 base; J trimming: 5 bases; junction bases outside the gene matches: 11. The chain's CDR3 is CASSIGGQGRSWETQYF. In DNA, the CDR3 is TGTGCCAGTAGTATAGGAGGACAGGGGAGGTCCTGGGAGACCCAGTACTTC. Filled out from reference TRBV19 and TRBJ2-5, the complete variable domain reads DGGITQSPKYLFRKEGQNVTLSCEQNLNHDAMYWYRQDPGQGLRLIYYSQIVNDFQKGDIAEGYSVSREKKESFPLTVTSAQKNPTAFYLCASSIGGQGRSWETQYFGPGTRLLVL.

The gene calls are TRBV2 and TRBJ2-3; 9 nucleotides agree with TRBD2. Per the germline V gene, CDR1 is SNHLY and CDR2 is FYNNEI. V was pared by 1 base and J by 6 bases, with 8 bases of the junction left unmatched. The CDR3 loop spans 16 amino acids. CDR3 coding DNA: TGTGCCAGCAGTGAAGAGGTTAGCGGGGGAGTCGATACGCAGTATTTT. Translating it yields CASSEEVSGGVDTQYF.

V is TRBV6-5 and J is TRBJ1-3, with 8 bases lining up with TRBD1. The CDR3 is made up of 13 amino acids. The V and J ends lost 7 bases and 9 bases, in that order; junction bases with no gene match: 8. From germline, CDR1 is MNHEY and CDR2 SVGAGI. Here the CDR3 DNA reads TGTGCCAGCAAGCAGACAGGGGTCGGCACCATATATTTT. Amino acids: CASKQTGVGTIYF.

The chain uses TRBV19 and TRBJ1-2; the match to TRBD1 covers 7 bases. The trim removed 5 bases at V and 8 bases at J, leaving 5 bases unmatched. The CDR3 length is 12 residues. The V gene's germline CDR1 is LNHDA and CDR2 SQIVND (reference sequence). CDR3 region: CASSARTGGYTF. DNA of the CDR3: TGTGCCAGTAGTGCCCGGACAGGCGGCTACACCTTC. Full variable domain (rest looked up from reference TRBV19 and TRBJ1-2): DGGITQSPKYLFRKEGQNVTLSCEQNLNHDAMYWYRQDPGQGLRLIYYSQIVNDFQKGDIAEGYSVSREKKESFPLTVTSAQKNPTAFYLCASSARTGGYTFGSGTRLTVV.

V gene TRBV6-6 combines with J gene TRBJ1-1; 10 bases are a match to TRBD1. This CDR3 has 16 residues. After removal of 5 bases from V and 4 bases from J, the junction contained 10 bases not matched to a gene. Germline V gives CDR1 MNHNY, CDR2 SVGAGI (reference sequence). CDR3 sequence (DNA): TGTGCCAGCAGTCCCCGTTCGGGGGACAGGGGCACTGAAGCTTTCTTT. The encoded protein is CASSPRSGDRGTEAFF.

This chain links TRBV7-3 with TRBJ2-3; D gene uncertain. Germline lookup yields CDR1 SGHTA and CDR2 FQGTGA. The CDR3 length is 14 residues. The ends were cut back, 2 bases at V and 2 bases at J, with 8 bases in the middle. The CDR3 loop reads CASSLSRNTDTQYF. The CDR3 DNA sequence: TGTGCCAGCAGCTTATCCAGAAACACAGATACGCAGTATTTT.

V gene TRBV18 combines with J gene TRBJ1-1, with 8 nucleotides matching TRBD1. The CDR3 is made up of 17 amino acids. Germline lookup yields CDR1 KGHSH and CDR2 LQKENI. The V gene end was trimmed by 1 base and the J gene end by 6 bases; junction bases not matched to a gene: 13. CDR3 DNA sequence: TGTGCCAGCTCACCACGGGCGAGACAGGGGAGTAATCCTGAAGCTTTCTTT. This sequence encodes CASSPRARQGSNPEAFF.

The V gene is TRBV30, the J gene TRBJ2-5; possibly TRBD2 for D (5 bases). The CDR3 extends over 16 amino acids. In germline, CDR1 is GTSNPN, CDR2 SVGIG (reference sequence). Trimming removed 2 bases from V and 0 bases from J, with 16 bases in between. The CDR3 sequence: CAWSPPVAGYQETQYF. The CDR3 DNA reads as TGTGCCTGGAGTCCACCCGTTGCGGGCTACCAAGAGACCCAGTACTTC.

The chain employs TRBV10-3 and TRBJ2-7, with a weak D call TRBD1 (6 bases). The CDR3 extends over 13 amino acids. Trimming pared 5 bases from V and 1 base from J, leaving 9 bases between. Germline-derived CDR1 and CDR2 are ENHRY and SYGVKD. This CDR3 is CAISLDRSYEQYV. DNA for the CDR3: TGTGCCATCAGTCTAGACAGGTCCTACGAGCAGTACGTC.

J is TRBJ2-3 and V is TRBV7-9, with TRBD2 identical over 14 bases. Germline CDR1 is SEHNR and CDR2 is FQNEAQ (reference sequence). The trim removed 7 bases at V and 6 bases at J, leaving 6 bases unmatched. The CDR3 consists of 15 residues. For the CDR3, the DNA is TGTGCCAGCACCTTCGGACTAGCGGGGGGTGATACGCAGTATTTT. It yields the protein CASTFGLAGGDTQYF.

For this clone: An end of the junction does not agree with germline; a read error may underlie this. Here the CDR3 reads CTSRQHAGAGNTEAFF. In DNA, the CDR3 is TGTACCAGCAGGCAACACGCAGGGGCGGGGAACACTGAAGCTTTCTTT. V is TRBV13 and J is TRBJ1-1; TRBD1 is a possible D gene (6 bases). The CDR3 has 16 amino acids. Germline V gives CDR1 PRHDT, CDR2 FYEKMQ (reference sequence). Using reference TRBV13 and TRBJ1-1 for the parts outside the CDR3, the full variable domain is AAGVIQSPRHLIKEKRETATLKCYPIPRHDTVYWYQQGPGQDPQFLISFYEKMQSDKGSIPDRFSAQQFSDYHSELNMSSLELGDSALYFCTSRQHAGAGNTEAFFGQGTRLTVV.

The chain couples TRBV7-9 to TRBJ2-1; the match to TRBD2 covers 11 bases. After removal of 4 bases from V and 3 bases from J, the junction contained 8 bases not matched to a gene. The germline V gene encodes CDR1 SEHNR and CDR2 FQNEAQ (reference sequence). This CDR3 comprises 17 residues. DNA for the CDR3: TGTGCCAGCAGCTCCAAGCGACTAGCGGGGAGCTACAATGAGCAGTTCTTC. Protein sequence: CASSSKRLAGSYNEQFF.

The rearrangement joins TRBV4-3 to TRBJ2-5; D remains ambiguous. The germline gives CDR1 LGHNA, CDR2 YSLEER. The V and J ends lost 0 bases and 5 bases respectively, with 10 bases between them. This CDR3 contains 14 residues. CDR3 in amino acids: CASSQDVGWETQYF. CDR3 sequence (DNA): TGCGCCAGCAGCCAAGATGTAGGGTGGGAGACCCAGTACTTC.